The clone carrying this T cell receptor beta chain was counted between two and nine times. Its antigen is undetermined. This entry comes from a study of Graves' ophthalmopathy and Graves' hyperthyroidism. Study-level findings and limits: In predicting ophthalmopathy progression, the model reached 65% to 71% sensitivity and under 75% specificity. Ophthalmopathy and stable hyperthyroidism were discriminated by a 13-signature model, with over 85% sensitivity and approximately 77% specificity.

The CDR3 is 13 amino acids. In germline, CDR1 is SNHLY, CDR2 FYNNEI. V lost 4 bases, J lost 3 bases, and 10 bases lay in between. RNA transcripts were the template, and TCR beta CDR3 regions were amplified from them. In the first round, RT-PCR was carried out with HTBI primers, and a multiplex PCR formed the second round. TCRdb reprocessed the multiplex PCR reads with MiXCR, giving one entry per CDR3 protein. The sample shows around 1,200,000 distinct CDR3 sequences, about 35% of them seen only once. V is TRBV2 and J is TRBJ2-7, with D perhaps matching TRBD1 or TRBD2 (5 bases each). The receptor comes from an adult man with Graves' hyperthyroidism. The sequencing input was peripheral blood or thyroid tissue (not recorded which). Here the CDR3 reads CASSVRDVYEQYF. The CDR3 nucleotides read TGTGCCAGCAGTGTCCGGGACGTCTACGAGCAGTACTTC.